This T cell receptor beta chain was observed in a study of blood T cell repertoires in COVID-19. The overall study: The study drew acute and convalescent COVID-19 samples from the United States, Italy and Spain. In each case, the material was cDNA or gDNA derived from T cells, B-cell-depleted T cells, or PBMCs.

The CDR3 consists of 18 residues. Germline V gene data show CDR1 as MDHEN and CDR2 as SYDVKM. Losses at the gene ends were 5 bases for V and 1 base for J; bases not matched to a gene: 11. As processed by the authors: Reference gene primer amplification yielded estimated nucleated cell counts. TCRdb's copy holds only in-frame clones and misses some; the assay was immunoSEQ multiplex PCR. From that table come the V and J calls and clone size; the DNA was used to work out D and trimming. Among tens of thousands of clones, roughly 84% were seen once, and the ten largest hold 22%. This TCR was recovered from an elderly woman in a cohort sampled during active or convalescent COVID-19. The sequencing sample was made of peripheral blood. The chain couples TRBV28 to TRBJ1-5, with 10 positions matching TRBD1. This CDR3 reads CASSPPTGGERSNQPQHF. The CDR3 coding sequence is TGTGCCAGCAGTCCACCGACAGGGGGCGAAAGAAGCAATCAGCCCCAGCATTTT. Drawing the rest from reference TRBV28 and TRBJ1-5, the complete variable domain is DVKVTQSSRYLVKRTGEKVFLECVQDMDHENMFWYRQDPGLGLRLIYFSYDVKMKEKGDIPEGYSVSREKKERFSLILESASTNQTSMYLCASSPPTGGERSNQPQHFGDGTRLSIL.